A single sample is the source of the 30 T cell receptor beta chains below, sequenced in a study of T cell changes during pregnancy in multiple sclerosis. Produced via immunoSEQ multiplex PCR; TCRdb's table is partial and in-frame only. In the table there are 100,000 or so clones, 75% to 95% of which are singletons. The starting material was peripheral blood, obtained in the second trimester of pregnancy. Receptors originate from a female donor with multiple sclerosis, enrolled in a pregnancy study.

The chain is built from TRBV28 and TRBJ1-1; 7 positions agree with TRBD1. CDR1 MDHEN and CDR2 SYDVKM come from the germline V gene. This CDR3 has 15 amino acids. With 6 bases clipped from V and 1 base from J, the junction kept 8 bases outside the gene matches. The CDR3 DNA follows: TGTGCCAGCAGCGGTCTTGGGACAGCGAACACTGAAGCTTTCTTT. Amino acid sequence: CASSGLGTANTEAFF.

There are a few counts of this clone. The chain joins TRBV5-1 to TRBJ2-7, with D maybe TRBD2 (6 bases). The V end was cut by 0 bases, the J end by 1 base, with 11 bases between. The CDR3 is made up of 15 amino acids. CDR1 is SGHRS and CDR2 is YFSETQ in the germline V gene. For the CDR3, the DNA is TGCGCCAGCAGCTTGGAAGTCGGGAGTTCCTACGAGCAGTACTTC. This encodes CASSLEVGSSYEQYF.

The rearrangement uses TRBV19 and TRBJ1-4; a weak D match, TRBD1 (5 bases). V lost 0 bases and J 2 bases, leaving 10 bases between the germline ends. CDR3 length: 16 residues. Germline assignment: CDR1 LNHDA and CDR2 SQIVND (reference sequence). The CDR3: CASSIDPGTTNEKLFF. The CDR3 region has the DNA TGTGCCAGTAGTATAGATCCAGGGACTACTAATGAAAAACTGTTTTTT.

V is TRBV2 and J is TRBJ2-7; D might be TRBD1 (7 bases). The CDR3 is made up of 15 amino acids. Trimming took 3 bases from V and 2 from J, leaving 14 bases between them. Germline V gene sequence: CDR1 SNHLY, CDR2 FYNNEI. CDR3 nucleotide sequence: TGTGCCAGCAGTGACGGAGGGGGCTTTACCTACGAGCAGTACTTC. Its protein product is CASSDGGGFTYEQYF.

The chain links TRBV19 to TRBJ2-3; D unclear. The CDR3 is made up of 13 amino acids. Germline CDR1 reads LNHDA; CDR2 reads SQIVND (reference sequence). Trimming stripped 7 bases from V and 3 bases from J, with 11 bases between. CDR3 coding DNA: TGTGCCAGTACGAGGATCGGGACAGATACGCAGTATTTT. Residues: CASTRIGTDTQYF.

The chain joins TRBV6-5 to TRBJ2-2; D not certain. CDR3 size: 14 residues. Trimming shortened V by 8 bases and J by 0 bases, and 10 bases separated the two germline ends. The V gene's germline CDR1 is MNHEY and CDR2 SVGAGI. The CDR3, as DNA: TGTGCCAGCTCGTTGTTCGCGAACACCGGGGAGCTGTTTTTT. Protein product: CASSLFANTGELFF.

J is TRBJ2-3 and V is TRBV28; the match to TRBD2 covers 7 bases. In germline, CDR1 is MDHEN, CDR2 SYDVKM. The CDR3 loop spans 14 amino acids. V lost 7 bases to trimming and J lost 4 bases; unmatched junction nucleotides: 8. The CDR3 DNA reads TGTGCCAGCACGCGGGAGCGATGGGCAGATACGCAGTATTTT. This gives the protein CASTRERWADTQYF.

The chain employs TRBV7-2 and TRBJ2-2, with 16 bases lining up with TRBD2. J was trimmed by 4 bases and V by 0 bases; bases with no gene match: 8. This CDR3 comprises 20 residues. Germline V gene sequence: CDR1 SGHTA, CDR2 FQGNSA. The CDR3 region is CASSLAPGLAGGPLTGELFF. In DNA, the CDR3 is TGTGCCAGCAGCTTAGCCCCGGGACTAGCGGGAGGGCCTCTCACCGGGGAGCTGTTTTTT.

V is TRBV27 and J is TRBJ2-3, with D possibly TRBD2 on 6 matching bases. This CDR3 region has 16 residues. Trimming cost V 5 bases and J 6 bases, with 21 bases left between them. Germline CDR1 MNHEY, CDR2 SMNVEV (reference sequence). The CDR3 DNA reads as TGTGCCAGCAGTCCTTCCTTGGCGGGGCCGGCGGATACGCAGTATTTT. It is translated as CASSPSLAGPADTQYF.

V usage is TRBV7-2 and J usage is TRBJ2-7; a weak D match, TRBD1 (5 bases). V was trimmed by 5 bases and J by 4 bases, leaving 6 bases between them. CDR1 is SGHTA and CDR2 is FQGNSA in the germline V gene. The CDR3 totals 11 residues. CDR3 region: CASSTGYEQYF. The CDR3, as DNA: TGTGCCAGCAGCACAGGATACGAGCAGTACTTC.

The chain joins TRBV2 to TRBJ2-2, with 8 bases that match TRBD2. The CDR3 is 14 residues long. J was trimmed by 5 bases and V by 6 bases; bases with no gene match: 5. Germline values: CDR1 SNHLY, CDR2 FYNNEI. Here the CDR3 reads CASRDSGGTGELFF. CDR3 nucleotides: TGTGCCAGCAGGGATTCGGGAGGGACCGGGGAGCTGTTTTTT. Looking up the rest from reference TRBV2 and TRBJ2-2 gives the full variable domain: EPEVTQTPSHQVTQMGQEVILRCVPISNHLYFYWYRQILGQKVEFLVSFYNNEISEKSEIFDDQFSVERPDGSNFTLKIRSTKLEDSAMYFCASRDSGGTGELFFGEGSRLTVL.

The chain links TRBV15 to TRBJ1-2; tentative D call: TRBD1 (5 bases). Trimming cost V 3 bases and J 7 bases, with 12 bases left between them. The length of the CDR3 is 13 residues. Germline assignment: CDR1 LNHNV and CDR2 YYDKDF (reference sequence). As DNA, the CDR3 is TGTGCCACCAGCAGCTCCCACGGGGGTGGCTACACCTTC. Protein: CATSSSHGGGYTF.

This clone has a single count. The rearrangement joins TRBV19 to TRBJ2-2; TRBD1 matches at 7 bases. Germline V gene sequence: CDR1 LNHDA, CDR2 SQIVND (reference sequence). The CDR3 sequence is 15 residues long. V gave up 7 bases and J gave up 5 bases; unmatched junction bases: 10. CDR3 region: CASKTSGGKTGELFF. The CDR3 nucleotides read TGTGCCAGTAAAACCTCAGGGGGAAAAACCGGGGAGCTGTTTTTT.

The chain carries TRBV5-1 and TRBJ1-4, with 9 bases identical to TRBD1. In germline, CDR1 is SGHRS, CDR2 YFSETQ. V gave up 2 bases and J gave up 7 bases; unmatched junction bases: 3. The CDR3 runs 14 residues. The CDR3 nucleotides read TGCGCCAGCAGCTTCGAGACAGGGGGTGAAAAACTGTTTTTT. Its translation: CASSFETGGEKLFF.

The V call is TRBV7-2, the J call TRBJ2-1; a possible D gene is TRBD2 (5 bases). Between the trimmed V and J ends, which lost 4 bases and 7 bases, there was a span of 17 bases. The CDR3 is made up of 15 amino acids. From germline, CDR1 is SGHTA and CDR2 FQGNSA. CDR3 loop: CASSSLGFRPNEQFF. CDR3 in DNA: TGTGCCAGCAGCTCACTAGGATTTCGGCCTAATGAGCAGTTCTTC.

This rearrangement joins TRBV7-2 to TRBJ2-1; 8 bases map to TRBD1. Germline V gene sequence: CDR1 SGHTA, CDR2 FQGNSA. The J segment lost 9 bases and the V segment lost 6 bases, leaving 10 bases of the junction unmatched. The CDR3 is 14 residues long. CDR3 sequence: CASRPSRGRGEQFF. The CDR3 DNA follows: TGTGCCAGCAGGCCTTCCAGGGGGCGGGGTGAGCAGTTCTTC.

The chain joins TRBV7-2 to TRBJ2-1, with a tentative D call TRBD2 (6 bases). Trimming cost V 7 bases and J 4 bases, with 17 bases left between them. The CDR3 sequence is 15 residues long. Germline CDR1 is SGHTA and CDR2 is FQGNSA. DNA for the CDR3: TGTGCCAGCACCCCTACGGGACTGGATTACAATGAGCAGTTCTTC. Its protein is CASTPTGLDYNEQFF.

This sequence joins TRBV28 and TRBJ2-7, with a tentative D call TRBD1 (7 bases). The CDR3 consists of 19 residues. CDR1 and CDR2 from the germline V gene are MDHEN and SYDVKM. The V end was cut by 6 bases, the J end by 0 bases, with 27 bases between. The CDR3 region has the DNA TGTGCCAGCAGCTTTTTTCGGGGGTCTCCCGGGACAGTCTCCTACGAGCAGTACTTC. The encoded protein is CASSFFRGSPGTVSYEQYF.

The chain combines TRBV5-1 with TRBJ2-2; 7 nucleotides match TRBD1. The CDR3 is made up of 16 amino acids. Germline V gene lookup returns CDR1 SGHRS and CDR2 YFSETQ. J lost 0 bases, V lost 0 bases, and 2 bases had no gene match. CDR3: CASSLGGTANTGELFF. The CDR3 DNA reads as TGCGCCAGCAGCTTGGGGGGGACAGCGAACACCGGGGAGCTGTTTTTT.

The gene calls are TRBV5-4 and TRBJ1-5, with D unresolved. V shed 0 bases and J shed 7 bases, with 8 bases lying between them. The CDR3 is 13 residues long. Germline V CDR1 and CDR2: SGHNT, YYREEE (reference sequence). CDR3 coding DNA: TGTGCCAGCAGCTTGGCCCCGGGACAGCCCCAGCATTTT. Protein sequence: CASSLAPGQPQHF.

This chain joins TRBV6-1 and TRBJ2-2; 10 bases match TRBD2. Germline-derived CDR1 and CDR2 are MNHNS and SASEGT. CDR3 size: 16 residues. After removal of 7 bases from V and 1 base from J, the junction contained 6 bases not matched to a gene. CDR3 nucleotide sequence: TGTGCCAGCATTCAAGCGGGGGGGCGGAACACCGGGGAGCTGTTTTTT. Its translation: CASIQAGGRNTGELFF.

The CDR3 loop is CATEGTGPFGETQYF. The CDR3 region has the DNA TGTGCCACAGAAGGGACAGGGCCTTTTGGGGAGACCCAGTACTTC. The chain employs TRBV6-5 and TRBJ2-5, with 9 bases aligning to TRBD1. Looked up from germline, CDR1 is MNHEY and CDR2 is SVGAGI. The CDR3 extends over 15 amino acids. The trim removed 10 bases at V and 5 bases at J, leaving 14 bases unmatched.

The count of this clone is one. The chain links TRBV7-9 to TRBJ2-3; TRBD2 is a possible D gene (6 bases). Germline CDR1 SEHNR, CDR2 FQNEAQ (reference sequence). V was pared by 4 bases and J by 1 base, with 12 bases between. The CDR3 consists of 15 residues. Here the CDR3 reads CASSSSGEGTDTQYF. The CDR3 DNA reads TGTGCCAGCAGCTCGTCGGGAGAGGGCACAGATACGCAGTATTTT.

A word on this clone: The germline gene is not matched at one end of the junction; a read error may be the cause. The V gene is TRBV6-5, the J gene TRBJ1-2, with 7 positions matching TRBD1. CDR1 is MNHEY and CDR2 is SVGAGI in the germline V gene. The CDR3 runs to 11 residues. CDR3 loop: CASSRQGSLAF. The CDR3 DNA follows: TGTGCCAGCAGTAGACAGGGTTCCCTCGCCTTC.

The V call is TRBV27, the J call TRBJ2-5; 7 bases fit TRBD1. Germline-derived CDR1 and CDR2 are MNHEY and SMNVEV (reference sequence). The V and J ends lost 8 bases and 0 bases, in that order; junction bases with no gene match: 9. This CDR3 spans 15 amino acids. The CDR3: CASVVPGQYQETQYF. The DNA for the CDR3 is TGTGCCAGCGTAGTACCGGGACAGTACCAAGAGACCCAGTACTTC.

The V gene is TRBV6-5, the J gene TRBJ2-1; 7 nucleotides line up with TRBD2. CDR1 MNHEY and CDR2 SVGAGI come from the germline V gene. V shed 5 bases, J shed 1 base, and the junction held 5 bases outside the gene matches. The CDR3 consists of 15 residues. The CDR3 coding sequence is TGTGCCAGCAGTCGAAGCGGGAATTCCTACAATGAGCAGTTCTTC. Protein: CASSRSGNSYNEQFF.

The chain uses TRBV28 and TRBJ2-7, with 7 bases fitting TRBD1. Germline loops: CDR1 MDHEN, CDR2 SYDVKM. With 1 base clipped from V and 3 bases from J, the junction kept 9 bases outside the gene matches. The CDR3 length is 16 residues. This CDR3 is CASSLSGTETYYEQYF. CDR3 in DNA: TGTGCCAGCAGTTTATCCGGGACAGAGACTTACTACGAGCAGTACTTC.

J is TRBJ2-4 and V is TRBV25-1; 8 bases are shared with TRBD1. Trimming took 8 bases from V and 4 from J; bases not matched to a gene: 7. This CDR3 has 14 amino acids. Germline V CDR1 and CDR2: MGHDK, SYGVNS. DNA for the CDR3: TGTGCCAGCCTCCCGGGACAGGCGAAAAACATTCAGTACTTC. Protein: CASLPGQAKNIQYF.

This clone was observed once. The chain combines TRBV6-1 with TRBJ2-3; 8 nucleotides align to TRBD1. In germline, CDR1 is MNHNS, CDR2 SASEGT. This CDR3 is built from 14 residues. Losses at the gene ends were 6 bases for V and 6 bases for J; bases not matched to a gene: 8. For the CDR3, the DNA is TGTGCCAGCAGGCGGACAGGGTATTCGGATACGCAGTATTTT. Its protein is CASRRTGYSDTQYF.

This clone was detected a few times. This chain connects TRBV25-1 to TRBJ1-4, with TRBD1 matching 10 bases. The CDR3 has 13 amino acids. Germline V lookup: CDR1 MGHDK, CDR2 SYGVNS. V dropped 6 bases and J dropped 8; count of bases not matched to a gene: 3. This chain's CDR3 is CASRGQGLEKLFF. In DNA, the CDR3 is TGTGCCAGCAGGGGACAGGGGTTGGAAAAACTGTTTTTT. The variable domain in full, completed from reference TRBV25-1 and TRBJ1-4, reads EADIYQTPRYLVIGTGKKITLECSQTMGHDKMYWYQQDPGMELHLIHYSYGVNSTEKGDLSSESTVSRIRTEHFPLTLESARPSHTSQYLCASRGQGLEKLFFGSGTQLSVL.